The rows below give T cell receptor beta chains drawn from one sample of a study of blood T cell repertoires in COVID-19. Produced via immunoSEQ multiplex PCR; TCRdb's table is partial and in-frame only. The profile shows around 25,000 clones, roughly nine tenths of them singletons. The sequenced material came from peripheral blood. These receptors were taken from a human donor in a cohort sampled during active COVID-19. Each CDR3 is given with its conserved first and last residue. Each record gives: clone size, V gene, CDR3 length, D gene, J gene, CDR3 protein, CDR3 DNA. D genes are given only for firm matches. Size is omitted from some rows. Given values are once, few, many or a class for expanded clones.

clone_size: .; v_call: TRBV24-1; cdr3_length: 13; d_call: .; j_call: TRBJ2-7; cdr3_aa: CATSDPGGYEQYF; cdr3_nt: TGTGCCACCAGTGACCCTGGGGGGTACGAGCAGTACTTC
clone_size: .; v_call: TRBV5-1; cdr3_length: 14; d_call: TRBD1; j_call: TRBJ2-7; cdr3_aa: CASSLQGAPYEQYF; cdr3_nt: TGCGCCAGCAGCCTGCAGGGGGCGCCTTACGAGCAGTACTTC
clone_size: few; v_call: TRBV5-4; cdr3_length: 15; d_call: TRBD2; j_call: TRBJ2-7; cdr3_aa: CASKTGTSGNHEQYF; cdr3_nt: TGTGCCAGCAAGACCGGGACTAGCGGGAACCACGAGCAGTACTTC
clone_size: .; v_call: TRBV3-1/TRBV3-2; cdr3_length: 16; d_call: .; j_call: TRBJ2-7; cdr3_aa: CASSQELGAGPVEQYF; cdr3_nt: TGTGCCAGCAGCCAAGAATTGGGAGCGGGCCCTGTCGAGCAGTACTTC
clone_size: once; v_call: TRBV4-3; cdr3_length: 15; d_call: .; j_call: TRBJ1-4; cdr3_aa: CASSQDSGPNEKLFF; cdr3_nt: TGCGCCAGCAGCCAAGACTCAGGTCCTAATGAAAAACTGTTTTTT
clone_size: .; v_call: TRBV28; cdr3_length: 15; d_call: TRBD1; j_call: TRBJ1-5; cdr3_aa: CASSTSQGYGQPQHF; cdr3_nt: TGTGCCAGCAGTACCTCACAGGGGTACGGGCAGCCCCAGCATTTT
clone_size: .; v_call: TRBV2; cdr3_length: 17; d_call: TRBD1; j_call: TRBJ1-1; cdr3_aa: CASSEAQTGPKNTEAFF; cdr3_nt: TGTGCCAGCAGTGAAGCCCAGACAGGGCCCAAGAACACTGAAGCTTTCTTT
clone_size: .; v_call: TRBV5-1; cdr3_length: 14; d_call: TRBD1; j_call: TRBJ2-7; cdr3_aa: CASSRGTGGYEQYF; cdr3_nt: TGCGCCAGCAGTAGAGGTACAGGGGGCTACGAGCAGTACTTC
clone_size: once; v_call: TRBV5-4; cdr3_length: 15; d_call: .; j_call: TRBJ2-7; cdr3_aa: CASTRAGTGRYEQYF; cdr3_nt: TGTGCCAGCACCAGAGCCGGGACTGGCCGCTACGAGCAGTACTTC
clone_size: .; v_call: TRBV19; cdr3_length: 14; d_call: .; j_call: TRBJ1-3; cdr3_aa: CASSMQGSGNTIYF; cdr3_nt: TGTGCCAGTAGTATGCAGGGCTCTGGAAACACCATATATTTT
clone_size: .; v_call: TRBV2; cdr3_length: 13; d_call: .; j_call: TRBJ2-1; cdr3_aa: CASSDNGSDEQFF; cdr3_nt: TGTGCCAGCAGCGACAATGGCTCGGATGAGCAGTTCTTC
clone_size: .; v_call: TRBV7-2; cdr3_length: 15; d_call: TRBD1; j_call: TRBJ1-4; cdr3_aa: CASSPEGAGTEKLFF; cdr3_nt: TGTGCCAGCAGCCCAGAGGGGGCAGGGACTGAAAAACTGTTTTTT
clone_size: .; v_call: TRBV29-1; cdr3_length: 13; d_call: TRBD1; j_call: TRBJ2-7; cdr3_aa: CSVDGTGIKEQYF; cdr3_nt: TGCAGCGTTGATGGGACAGGGATTAAGGAGCAGTACTTC
clone_size: .; v_call: TRBV19; cdr3_length: 17; d_call: TRBD1; j_call: TRBJ1-3; cdr3_aa: CASSTMDRLPSGNTIYF; cdr3_nt: TGTGCCAGTAGTACCATGGACAGGCTCCCCTCTGGAAACACCATATATTTT
clone_size: .; v_call: TRBV28; cdr3_length: 15; d_call: TRBD1; j_call: TRBJ2-7; cdr3_aa: CASRPWTGGAREQYF; cdr3_nt: TGTGCCAGCAGGCCCTGGACAGGGGGCGCGAGGGAGCAGTACTTC
clone_size: once; v_call: TRBV5-5; cdr3_length: 15; d_call: TRBD2; j_call: TRBJ2-3; cdr3_aa: CASREASGRTDTQYF; cdr3_nt: TGTGCCAGCAGGGAGGCTAGCGGCCGCACAGATACGCAGTATTTT
clone_size: .; v_call: TRBV18; cdr3_length: 18; d_call: TRBD1; j_call: TRBJ2-5; cdr3_aa: CASSPRHTGTGAGETQYF; cdr3_nt: TGTGCCAGCTCACCACGTCACACCGGGACAGGGGCCGGGGAGACCCAGTACTTC
clone_size: .; v_call: TRBV6-5; cdr3_length: 15; d_call: .; j_call: TRBJ1-1; cdr3_aa: CASSFAGGGRTEAFF; cdr3_nt: TGTGCCAGCAGCTTTGCAGGTGGGGGGAGGACTGAAGCTTTCTTT
clone_size: once; v_call: TRBV7-8; cdr3_length: 14; d_call: .; j_call: TRBJ1-1; cdr3_aa: CASSPRNVNTEAFF; cdr3_nt: TGTGCCAGCAGCCCGAGAAACGTGAACACTGAAGCTTTCTTT
clone_size: few; v_call: TRBV5-1; cdr3_length: 14; d_call: .; j_call: TRBJ2-7; cdr3_aa: CASRSSTGAYEQYF; cdr3_nt: TGCGCCAGCCGAAGCTCGACAGGCGCCTACGAGCAGTACTTC
clone_size: .; v_call: TRBV5-4; cdr3_length: 15; d_call: TRBD1; j_call: TRBJ1-1; cdr3_aa: CASQTGAPGNTEAFF; cdr3_nt: TGTGCCAGCCAGACAGGGGCCCCGGGGAACACTGAAGCTTTCTTT
clone_size: .; v_call: TRBV5-1; cdr3_length: 13; d_call: .; j_call: TRBJ2-7; cdr3_aa: CASSFGGSYEQYF; cdr3_nt: TGCGCCAGCAGCTTTGGAGGATCCTACGAGCAGTACTTC
clone_size: .; v_call: TRBV6-5; cdr3_length: 14; d_call: TRBD1; j_call: TRBJ2-7; cdr3_aa: CASSYQGQSYEQYF; cdr3_nt: TGTGCCAGCAGTTACCAGGGACAGTCCTACGAGCAGTACTTC
clone_size: .; v_call: TRBV3-1/TRBV3-2; cdr3_length: 16; d_call: TRBD1; j_call: TRBJ1-1; cdr3_aa: CASSQLMTGKGTEAFF; cdr3_nt: TGTGCCAGCAGCCAATTAATGACAGGGAAGGGCACTGAAGCTTTCTTT
clone_size: once; v_call: TRBV7-8; cdr3_length: 15; d_call: TRBD1; j_call: TRBJ1-1; cdr3_aa: CASSLVPGGNTEAFF; cdr3_nt: TGTGCCAGCAGCTTAGTTCCAGGGGGGAACACTGAAGCTTTCTTT
clone_size: .; v_call: TRBV14; cdr3_length: 12; d_call: .; j_call: TRBJ2-3; cdr3_aa: CASSLLMDTQYF; cdr3_nt: TGTGCCAGCAGCCTTCTTATGGATACGCAGTATTTT
clone_size: .; v_call: TRBV14; cdr3_length: 13; d_call: .; j_call: TRBJ1-2; cdr3_aa: CASSRAGVYGYTF; cdr3_nt: TGTGCCAGCAGCCGGGCAGGGGTCTATGGCTACACCTTC
clone_size: .; v_call: TRBV3-1/TRBV3-2; cdr3_length: 15; d_call: .; j_call: TRBJ1-6; cdr3_aa: CASSQVGGLNSPLHF; cdr3_nt: TGTGCCAGCAGCCAAGTGGGGGGGCTGAATTCACCCCTCCACTTT
clone_size: few; v_call: TRBV4-2; cdr3_length: 17; d_call: .; j_call: TRBJ2-2; cdr3_aa: CASSQEAQALPTGELFF; cdr3_nt: TGTGCCAGCAGCCAAGAGGCGCAGGCCCTACCCACCGGGGAGCTGTTTTTT
clone_size: .; v_call: TRBV28; cdr3_length: 14; d_call: TRBD1; j_call: TRBJ1-1; cdr3_aa: CASSRGQLNTEAFF; cdr3_nt: TGTGCCAGCAGTCGGGGACAGCTGAACACTGAAGCTTTCTTT
clone_size: .; v_call: TRBV27; cdr3_length: 14; d_call: .; j_call: TRBJ2-5; cdr3_aa: CASAAATYQETQYF; cdr3_nt: TGTGCCAGCGCGGCAGCGACGTACCAAGAGACCCAGTACTTC
clone_size: once; v_call: TRBV4-3; cdr3_length: 17; d_call: TRBD2; j_call: TRBJ2-1; cdr3_aa: CASSQDHLAGGGNEQFF; cdr3_nt: TGCGCCAGCAGCCAAGATCACCTAGCGGGAGGAGGCAATGAGCAGTTCTTC
clone_size: .; v_call: TRBV6-1; cdr3_length: 13; d_call: .; j_call: TRBJ1-1; cdr3_aa: CASSEAGRTEAFF; cdr3_nt: TGTGCCAGCAGTGAAGCGGGGAGGACTGAAGCTTTCTTT
clone_size: .; v_call: TRBV19; cdr3_length: 16; d_call: .; j_call: TRBJ2-1; cdr3_aa: CASSYLASTPYNEQFF; cdr3_nt: TGTGCCAGTAGTTACCTCGCCTCGACACCTTACAATGAGCAGTTCTTC
clone_size: .; v_call: TRBV5-4; cdr3_length: 19; d_call: TRBD1; j_call: TRBJ2-6; cdr3_aa: CASSLARTGVGSGANVLTF; cdr3_nt: TGTGCCAGCAGCTTGGCGAGGACAGGGGTGGGCTCTGGGGCCAACGTCCTGACTTTC
clone_size: .; v_call: TRBV5-4; cdr3_length: 14; d_call: .; j_call: TRBJ1-6; cdr3_aa: CASSGHQNNSPLHF; cdr3_nt: TGTGCCAGCAGCGGCCACCAAAATAATTCACCCCTCCACTTT
clone_size: once; v_call: TRBV27; cdr3_length: 21; d_call: TRBD2; j_call: TRBJ2-3; cdr3_aa: CASSLRPIGTSGSGLTDTQYF; cdr3_nt: TGTGCCAGCAGTTTAAGGCCCATCGGGACTAGCGGGAGCGGGCTGACAGATACGCAGTATTTT
clone_size: .; v_call: TRBV19; cdr3_length: 14; d_call: TRBD1; j_call: TRBJ1-2; cdr3_aa: CASSPTGDNYGYTF; cdr3_nt: TGTGCCAGTAGTCCGACAGGGGATAACTATGGCTACACCTTC
clone_size: .; v_call: TRBV28; cdr3_length: 14; d_call: TRBD1; j_call: TRBJ2-7; cdr3_aa: CASRNQGALYEQYF; cdr3_nt: TGTGCCAGCAGGAATCAGGGGGCTCTCTACGAGCAGTACTTC
clone_size: .; v_call: TRBV9; cdr3_length: 15; d_call: TRBD1; j_call: TRBJ1-5; cdr3_aa: CASSPGQVGNQPQHF; cdr3_nt: TGTGCCAGCAGCCCAGGACAGGTTGGGAATCAGCCCCAGCATTTT
clone_size: .; v_call: TRBV4-2; cdr3_length: 16; d_call: TRBD2; j_call: TRBJ2-7; cdr3_aa: CASSLSPTSVGYEQYF; cdr3_nt: TGTGCCAGCAGCCTAAGCCCGACTAGCGTAGGGTACGAGCAGTACTTC
clone_size: .; v_call: TRBV7-9; cdr3_length: 13; d_call: TRBD1; j_call: TRBJ1-1; cdr3_aa: CASSAQGGTEAFF; cdr3_nt: TGTGCCAGCAGCGCACAGGGGGGAACTGAAGCTTTCTTT
clone_size: .; v_call: TRBV4-3; cdr3_length: 17; d_call: TRBD2; j_call: TRBJ2-7; cdr3_aa: CASSQVGAGGSSYEQYF; cdr3_nt: TGCGCCAGCAGCCAAGTTGGGGCCGGGGGGAGCTCCTACGAGCAGTACTTC
clone_size: once; v_call: TRBV5-1; cdr3_length: 14; d_call: .; j_call: TRBJ2-7; cdr3_aa: CASRGQVDSYEQYF; cdr3_nt: TGCGCCAGCAGAGGTCAGGTCGACTCCTACGAGCAGTACTTC
clone_size: .; v_call: TRBV5-4; cdr3_length: 17; d_call: TRBD2; j_call: TRBJ2-5; cdr3_aa: CASSLLLTSGLQETQYF; cdr3_nt: TGTGCCAGCAGCTTGTTGTTGACTAGCGGGTTACAAGAGACCCAGTACTTC
clone_size: .; v_call: TRBV13; cdr3_length: 18; d_call: .; j_call: TRBJ2-4; cdr3_aa: CASSYEAFIVLPLHIQYF; cdr3_nt: TGTGCCAGCAGTTACGAGGCCTTCATAGTTCTACCCCTACACATTCAGTACTTC
clone_size: .; v_call: TRBV7-3; cdr3_length: 15; d_call: TRBD1; j_call: TRBJ1-4; cdr3_aa: CASSLEGGLGEKLFF; cdr3_nt: TGTGCCAGCAGCTTGGAAGGGGGCTTGGGGGAAAAACTGTTTTTT
clone_size: .; v_call: TRBV28; cdr3_length: 15; d_call: TRBD1; j_call: TRBJ2-2; cdr3_aa: CASSHRQGTTGELFF; cdr3_nt: TGTGCCAGCAGCCATCGACAGGGGACCACCGGGGAGCTGTTTTTT
clone_size: .; v_call: TRBV6-5; cdr3_length: 13; d_call: .; j_call: TRBJ1-5; cdr3_aa: CASRPTSYQPQHF; cdr3_nt: TGTGCCAGCAGACCGACTTCTTATCAGCCCCAGCATTTT
clone_size: .; v_call: TRBV6-5; cdr3_length: 14; d_call: .; j_call: TRBJ2-7; cdr3_aa: CASSYRPINYEQYF; cdr3_nt: TGTGCCAGCAGTTACCGCCCTATCAACTACGAGCAGTACTTC
clone_size: .; v_call: TRBV29-1; cdr3_length: 12; d_call: .; j_call: TRBJ1-1; cdr3_aa: CSAARQSQEAFF; cdr3_nt: TGCAGCGCCGCCCGACAGAGTCAGGAAGCTTTCTTT
clone_size: .; v_call: TRBV25-1; cdr3_length: 14; d_call: TRBD1; j_call: TRBJ1-6; cdr3_aa: CASSTQGANSPLHF; cdr3_nt: TGTGCCAGCAGCACTCAGGGGGCAAATTCACCCCTCCACTTT
clone_size: .; v_call: TRBV5-6; cdr3_length: 14; d_call: .; j_call: TRBJ1-2; cdr3_aa: CASSLDRRPYGYTF; cdr3_nt: TGTGCCAGCAGCTTGGACAGGAGACCCTATGGCTACACCTTC
clone_size: .; v_call: TRBV5-1; cdr3_length: 15; d_call: TRBD1; j_call: TRBJ1-5; cdr3_aa: CASSYTGEDHQPQHF; cdr3_nt: TGCGCCAGCAGCTACACAGGGGAGGACCATCAGCCCCAGCATTTT
clone_size: once; v_call: TRBV7-2; cdr3_length: 17; d_call: TRBD1; j_call: TRBJ2-2; cdr3_aa: CASSSVPGQGADGELFF; cdr3_nt: TGTGCCAGCAGCTCCGTTCCGGGACAGGGGGCCGACGGGGAGCTGTTTTTT